The rows below give T cell receptor beta chains drawn from one sample of a study of blood T cell repertoires in COVID-19. Using immunoSEQ multiplex PCR, the repertoire was profiled, and TCRdb retains in-frame clones only, with some absent. The table includes approximately 120,000 clones, 70% to 75% detected once. The sequenced sample was peripheral blood. The receptors originated from a man older than 75 with COVID-19, enrolled during active disease. Each CDR3 is given with its conserved first and last residue. D genes are given only for firm matches. Only some rows state a clone size, as once, few, many or a class for expanded clones.

V	D	size	J	DNA	CDR3
TRBV5-1	TRBD2	NA	TRBJ2-7	TGCGCCAGCAGCTTCAGCGGGAGTACGTCCTACGAGCAGTACTTC	CASSFSGSTSYEQYF
TRBV27	TRBD1	NA	TRBJ1-1	TGTGCCAGCAGTCCGAGACAGGGTAAGATGAACACTGAAGCTTTCTTT	CASSPRQGKMNTEAFF
TRBV6-5	NA	NA	TRBJ2-3	TGTGCCAGCAGCACCGCCCGGGCAGATACGCAGTATTTT	CASSTARADTQYF
TRBV6-2/TRBV6-3	NA	NA	TRBJ2-3	TGTGCCAGCAGTGGGCGCCACGATACGCAGTATTTT	CASSGRHDTQYF
TRBV6-5	NA	NA	TRBJ1-1	TGTGCCAGCAGTCCCCCACACCACACTGAAGCTTTCTTT	CASSPPHHTEAFF
TRBV28	NA	NA	TRBJ1-2	TGTGCCAGCAGTCGCGGGACGGTCTTAGGCTGCACCTTC	CASSRGTVLGCTF
TRBV11-1	TRBD1	NA	TRBJ2-3	TGTGCCAGCAGCCCAAGACAGGGGGGTACAGATACGCAGTATTTT	CASSPRQGGTDTQYF
TRBV24-1	NA	NA	TRBJ1-4	TGTGCCACCAGTGACCCGACTGATTCTAATGAAAAACTGTTTTTT	CATSDPTDSNEKLFF
TRBV11-1	TRBD1	once	TRBJ1-1	TGTGCCAGCAGTTCGATTACAGGGGAAAGGGACACTGAAGCTTTCTTT	CASSSITGERDTEAFF
TRBV19	NA	NA	TRBJ2-1	TGTGCCAGTAGTATCTGGGCAGGCGGGCTAAACAATGAGCAGTTCTTC	CASSIWAGGLNNEQFF
TRBV6-5	TRBD1	NA	TRBJ1-3	TGTGCCAGCAGTTACTCAGTACAGGGGCGTGGAAACACCATATATTTT	CASSYSVQGRGNTIYF
TRBV24-1	TRBD1	NA	TRBJ2-2	TGTGCCACCAGTGATTTGGGCGTCAGGGGGCCCAACACCGGGGAGCTGTTTTTT	CATSDLGVRGPNTGELFF
TRBV7-2	TRBD1	NA	TRBJ2-5	TGTGCCAGCAGCTTAGGGGGGACAGGGGAGGAGACCCAGTACTTC	CASSLGGTGEETQYF
TRBV10-3	NA	few	TRBJ2-7	TGTGCCATCAGTGAGCGGGAGACCCACGAGCAGTACTTC	CAISERETHEQYF
TRBV25-1	NA	NA	TRBJ2-5	TGTGCCAGCAGTGTGGTTGGCCCCCACGAGACCCAGTACTTC	CASSVVGPHETQYF
TRBV4-2	NA	once	TRBJ2-1	TGTGCCAGCAGCCAAGAGATGAGCTCCTACAATGAGCAGTTCTTC	CASSQEMSSYNEQFF
TRBV4-1	TRBD1	NA	TRBJ1-1	TGCGCCAGCAGCTACCCAGGGGGTGCTGAAGCTTTCTTT	CASSYPGGAEAFF
TRBV13	NA	few	TRBJ1-5	TGTGCCAGCAGCTTTGGAGGTGATCAGCCCCAGCATTTT	CASSFGGDQPQHF
TRBV5-1	TRBD1	NA	TRBJ1-2	TGCGCCAGCAGCTTGGCGGGACAGGGGATCTATGGCTACACCTTC	CASSLAGQGIYGYTF
TRBV7-3	TRBD2	NA	TRBJ2-3	TGTGCCAGCACCAGAGAAGGGACTAGCGGAACAGATACGCAGTATTTT	CASTREGTSGTDTQYF
TRBV6-2/TRBV6-3	TRBD2	few	TRBJ2-3	TGTGCCAGCAGTCGCCTCGGACTAGCGGCTAGCACAGATACGCAGTATTTT	CASSRLGLAASTDTQYF
TRBV6-6	NA	NA	TRBJ1-2	TGTGCCAGCAGTTACTCGGGGGGGGATGGCTACACCTTC	CASSYSGGDGYTF
TRBV6-5	TRBD1	NA	TRBJ2-5	TGTGCCAGCAGTTTTGGGACAGGGGGCCTGGAGACCCAGTACTTC	CASSFGTGGLETQYF
TRBV3-1/TRBV3-2	NA	NA	TRBJ2-1	TGTGCCAGCAGCTTGCGAGGACAGCTCAATGAGCAGTTCTTC	CASSLRGQLNEQFF
TRBV30	NA	NA	TRBJ1-4	TGTGCCTGGAGTGTTACGGGGGATGAAAAACTGTTTTTT	CAWSVTGDEKLFF
TRBV19	NA	NA	TRBJ2-1	TGTGCCAGTAGCATCGACTTCGGCTCCTACAATGAGCAGTTCTTC	CASSIDFGSYNEQFF
TRBV12-3/TRBV12-4	NA	NA	TRBJ1-5	TGTGCCAGCAGTTTGGGACTCGGGCAGCCCCAGCATTTT	CASSLGLGQPQHF
TRBV2	TRBD2	NA	TRBJ2-3	TGTGCCAGCAGTGAAAAAGCGGGAGGGGACACAGATACGCAGTATTTT	CASSEKAGGDTDTQYF
TRBV28	NA	NA	TRBJ1-4	TGTGCCAGCAGTCCTGGGACTATTAACAGGGAAAAACTGTTTTTT	CASSPGTINREKLFF
TRBV15	NA	NA	TRBJ2-3	TGTGCCACCAGCAGAGCGAGGATTGACGTACCAGATACGCAGTATTTT	CATSRARIDVPDTQYF
TRBV18	NA	NA	TRBJ1-2	TGTGCCAGCTCACCGAGAGCGGGGGACTATGGCTACACCTTC	CASSPRAGDYGYTF
TRBV5-6	NA	NA	TRBJ2-5	TGTGCCAGCAGCTTGCCTAGCCGTGAGACCCAGTACTTC	CASSLPSRETQYF
TRBV7-3	TRBD2	NA	TRBJ2-7	TGTGCCAGCAGCTTGGGGGGAGGGAGAGGCTACGAGCAGTACTTC	CASSLGGGRGYEQYF
TRBV6-5	TRBD2	once	TRBJ2-1	TGTGCCAGCAAGGCGGGGGATTTGACTGAGCAGTTCTTC	CASKAGDLTEQFF
TRBV28	TRBD2	NA	TRBJ2-5	TGTGCCAGTCGGGGGGGGTTAGGGAAGACCCAGTACTTC	CASRGGLGKTQYF
TRBV29-1	TRBD1	NA	TRBJ1-4	TGCAGCGTCCCAGGACAGGGGGCATTTAATGAAAAACTGTTTTTT	CSVPGQGAFNEKLFF
TRBV2	NA	once	TRBJ1-6	TGTGCCAGCAGTGAGGGCAGGGTAAATTCACCCCTCCACTTT	CASSEGRVNSPLHF
TRBV6-5	NA	NA	TRBJ1-2	TGTGCCAGCAGTTACTCGGAGTCCAATGGCTACACCTTC	CASSYSESNGYTF
TRBV6-5	NA	NA	TRBJ1-1	TGTGCCAGCAGTTACTCGGGACTGAGGAACACTGAAGCTTTCTTT	CASSYSGLRNTEAFF
TRBV6-6	TRBD2	NA	TRBJ2-5	TGTGCCAGCAGTCGGACTAGCGGATCAATGGGGGAGACCCAGTACTTC	CASSRTSGSMGETQYF
TRBV15	NA	NA	TRBJ1-5	TGTGCCACCAGCCCCGGGCGGGGCAATCAGCCCCAGCATTTT	CATSPGRGNQPQHF
TRBV29-1	NA	many	TRBJ2-7	TGCAGCGTGCGCGGGGAGTTAAACGAGCAGTACTTC	CSVRGELNEQYF
TRBV5-4	NA	NA	TRBJ1-1	TGTGCCAGCAGCTTGGCCGGGGTAACTAACACTGAAGCTTTCTTT	CASSLAGVTNTEAFF
TRBV28	TRBD2	few	TRBJ2-3	TGTGCCAGCAGTTTGGTGGTAGCGGGAGGGTTCACAGATACGCAGTATTTT	CASSLVVAGGFTDTQYF